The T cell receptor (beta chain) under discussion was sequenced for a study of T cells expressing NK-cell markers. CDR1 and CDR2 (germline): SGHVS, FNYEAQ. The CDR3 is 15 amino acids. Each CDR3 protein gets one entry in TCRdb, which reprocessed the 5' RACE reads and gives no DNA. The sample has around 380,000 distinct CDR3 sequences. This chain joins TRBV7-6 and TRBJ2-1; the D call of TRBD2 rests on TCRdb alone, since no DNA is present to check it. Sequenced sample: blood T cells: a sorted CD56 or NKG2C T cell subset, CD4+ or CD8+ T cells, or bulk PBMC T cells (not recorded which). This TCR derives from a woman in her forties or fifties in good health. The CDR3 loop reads CASSWRASGVSEQFF.